Listed here are 3 T cell receptor beta chains from one sample, sequenced in a study of blood T cell repertoires in COVID-19. Data came from immunoSEQ multiplex PCR; TCRdb stores just in-frame clones and leaves some out. In the table there are 110,000 to 150,000 clones, about 87% of which are singletons. The sample taken for sequencing was peripheral blood. The receptors come from a human donor in a cohort sampled during active COVID-19.

V usage is TRBV19 and J usage is TRBJ2-3, with a possible D match to TRBD1 (6 bases). V was shortened by 3 bases and J by 4 bases, with 14 bases between the two germline ends. The germline CDR1 and CDR2 sequences are LNHDA and SQIVND (reference sequence). The CDR3 consists of 15 residues. CDR3 sequence (DNA): TGTGCCAGTAGTATCAGGGCCAGGGGTGCAGATACGCAGTATTTT. Its protein product is CASSIRARGADTQYF. Full variable domain (rest looked up from reference TRBV19 and TRBJ2-3): DGGITQSPKYLFRKEGQNVTLSCEQNLNHDAMYWYRQDPGQGLRLIYYSQIVNDFQKGDIAEGYSVSREKKESFPLTVTSAQKNPTAFYLCASSIRARGADTQYFGPGTRLTVL.

The V gene is TRBV5-6, the J gene TRBJ1-5, with 8 bases fitting TRBD1. Germline CDR1 SGHDT, CDR2 YYEEEE. The ends lost 1 base at V and 7 bases at J; junction bases unmatched: 4. This CDR3 region has 14 residues. The DNA of the CDR3 is TGTGCCAGCAGCTTGCCAGGGGGCGGCCAGCCCCAGCATTTT. It is translated as CASSLPGGGQPQHF.

This clone was seen once. The chain couples TRBV6-2 or TRBV6-3 to TRBJ2-7; D uncertain. The CDR3 is 11 residues long. V lost 4 bases to trimming and J lost 4 bases, with 5 bases between them. Germline V CDR1 and CDR2: MNHEY, SVGEGT. CDR3 sequence: CASSSRYEQYF. DNA for the CDR3: TGTGCCAGCAGTTCTCGGTACGAGCAGTACTTC.